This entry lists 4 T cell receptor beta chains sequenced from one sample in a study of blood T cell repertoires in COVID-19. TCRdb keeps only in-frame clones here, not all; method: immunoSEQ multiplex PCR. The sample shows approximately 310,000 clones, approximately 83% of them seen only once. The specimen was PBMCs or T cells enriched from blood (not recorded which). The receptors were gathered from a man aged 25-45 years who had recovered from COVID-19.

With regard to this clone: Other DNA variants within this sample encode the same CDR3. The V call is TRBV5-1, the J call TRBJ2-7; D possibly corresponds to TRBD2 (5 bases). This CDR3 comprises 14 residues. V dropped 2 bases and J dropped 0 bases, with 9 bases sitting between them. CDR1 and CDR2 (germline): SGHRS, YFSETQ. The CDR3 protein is CASSLSGDSYEQYF. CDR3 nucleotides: TGCGCCAGCAGCTTATCCGGGGACTCCTACGAGCAGTACTTC. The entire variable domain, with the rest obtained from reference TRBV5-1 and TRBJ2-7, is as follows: KAGVTQTPRYLIKTRGQQVTLSCSPISGHRSVSWYQQTPGQGLQFLFEYFSETQRNKGNFPGRFSGRQFSNSRSEMNVSTLELGDSALYLCASSLSGDSYEQYFGPGTRLTVT.

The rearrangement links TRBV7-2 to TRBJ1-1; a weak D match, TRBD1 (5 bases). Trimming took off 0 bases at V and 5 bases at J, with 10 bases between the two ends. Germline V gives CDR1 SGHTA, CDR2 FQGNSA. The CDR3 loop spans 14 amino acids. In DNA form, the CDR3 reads TGTGCCAGCAGCTTAGCATGGGGGGGGACTGAAGCTTTCTTT. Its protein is CASSLAWGGTEAFF.

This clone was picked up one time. CDR3 residues: CATSPSTYGTGGYGYTF. The CDR3 DNA follows: TGTGCCACCAGTCCCTCTACTTACGGGACGGGGGGCTATGGCTACACCTTC. The chain links TRBV24-1 to TRBJ1-2; possible D gene TRBD1, 5 bases. CDR3 size: 17 residues. CDR1 and CDR2 (germline): KGHDR, SFDVKD. V was trimmed by 6 bases and J by 4 bases, leaving 23 bases between them.

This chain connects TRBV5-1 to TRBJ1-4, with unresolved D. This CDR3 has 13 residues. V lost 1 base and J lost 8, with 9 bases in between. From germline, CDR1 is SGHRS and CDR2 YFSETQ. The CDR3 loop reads CASSLSPREKLFF. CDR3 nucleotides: TGCGCCAGCAGCTTGTCCCCGAGGGAAAAACTGTTTTTT.